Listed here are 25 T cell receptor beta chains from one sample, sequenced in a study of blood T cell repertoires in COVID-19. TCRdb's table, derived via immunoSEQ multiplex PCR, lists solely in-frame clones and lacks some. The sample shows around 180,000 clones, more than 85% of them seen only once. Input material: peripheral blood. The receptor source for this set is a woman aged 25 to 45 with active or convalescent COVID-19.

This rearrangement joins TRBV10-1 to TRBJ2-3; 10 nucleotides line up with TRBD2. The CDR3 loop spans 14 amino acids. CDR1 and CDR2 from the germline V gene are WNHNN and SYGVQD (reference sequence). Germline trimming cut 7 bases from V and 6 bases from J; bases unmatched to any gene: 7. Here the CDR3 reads CASTSGRAIDTQYF. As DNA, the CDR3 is TGCGCCAGCACCAGCGGGAGGGCCATCGATACGCAGTATTTT.

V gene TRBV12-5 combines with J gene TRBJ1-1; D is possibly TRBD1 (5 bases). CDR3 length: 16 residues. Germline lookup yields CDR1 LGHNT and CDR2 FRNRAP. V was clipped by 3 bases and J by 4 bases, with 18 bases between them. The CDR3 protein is CASGFQLWGKITEAFF. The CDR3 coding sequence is TGTGCTAGTGGTTTTCAACTATGGGGCAAAATCACTGAAGCTTTCTTT. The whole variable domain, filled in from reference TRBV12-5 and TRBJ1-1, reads DARVTQTPRHKVTEMGQEVTMRCQPILGHNTVFWYRQTMMQGLELLAYFRNRAPLDDSGMPKDRFSAEMPDATLATLKIQPSEPRDSAVYFCASGFQLWGKITEAFFGQGTRLTVV.

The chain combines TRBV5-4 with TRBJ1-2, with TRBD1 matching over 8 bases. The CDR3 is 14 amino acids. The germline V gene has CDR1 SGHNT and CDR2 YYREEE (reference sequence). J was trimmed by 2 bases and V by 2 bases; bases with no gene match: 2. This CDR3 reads CASSLQGGNYGYTF. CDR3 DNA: TGTGCCAGCAGCTTACAGGGGGGGAACTATGGCTACACCTTC.

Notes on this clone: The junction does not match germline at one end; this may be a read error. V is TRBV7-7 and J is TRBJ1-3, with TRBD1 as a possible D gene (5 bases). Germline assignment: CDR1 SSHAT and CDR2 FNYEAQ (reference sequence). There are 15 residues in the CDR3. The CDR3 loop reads CASRPQVSSGNTIYF. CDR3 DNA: TGTGCTAGCAGGCCACAGGTTAGCTCTGGAAACACCATATATTTT.

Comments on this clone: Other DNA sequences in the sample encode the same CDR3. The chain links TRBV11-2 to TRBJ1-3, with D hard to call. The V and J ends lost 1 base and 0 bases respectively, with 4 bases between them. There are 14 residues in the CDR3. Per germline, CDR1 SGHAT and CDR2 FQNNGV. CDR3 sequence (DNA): TGTGCCAGCAGCTTAGCTGTCTCTGGAAACACCATATATTTT. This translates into CASSLAVSGNTIYF.

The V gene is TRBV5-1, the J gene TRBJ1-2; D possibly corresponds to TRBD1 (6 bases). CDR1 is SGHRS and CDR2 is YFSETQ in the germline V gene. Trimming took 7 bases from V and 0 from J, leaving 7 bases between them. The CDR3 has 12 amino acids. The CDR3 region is CASYRANYGYTF. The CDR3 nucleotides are TGCGCCAGCTACAGGGCTAACTATGGCTACACCTTC.

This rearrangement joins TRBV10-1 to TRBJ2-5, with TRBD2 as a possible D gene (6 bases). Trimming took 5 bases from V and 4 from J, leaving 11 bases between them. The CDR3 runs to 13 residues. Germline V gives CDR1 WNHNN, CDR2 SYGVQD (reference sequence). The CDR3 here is CASSPGVGETQYF. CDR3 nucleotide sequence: TGCGCCAGCAGTCCGGGGGTAGGAGAGACCCAGTACTTC.

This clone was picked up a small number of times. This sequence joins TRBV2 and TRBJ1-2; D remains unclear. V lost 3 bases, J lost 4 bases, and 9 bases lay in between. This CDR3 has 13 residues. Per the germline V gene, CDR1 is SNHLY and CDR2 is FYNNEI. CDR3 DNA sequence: TGTGCCAGCAGTGAGACTGACCTCTATGGCTACACCTTC. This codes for CASSETDLYGYTF.

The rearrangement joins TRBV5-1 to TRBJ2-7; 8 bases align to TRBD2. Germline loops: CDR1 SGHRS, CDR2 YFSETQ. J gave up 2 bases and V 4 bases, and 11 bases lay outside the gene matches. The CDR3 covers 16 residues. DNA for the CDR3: TGCGCCAGCAGCCTAACTAGCGGACGCACAACCTACGAGCAGTACTTC. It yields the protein CASSLTSGRTTYEQYF.

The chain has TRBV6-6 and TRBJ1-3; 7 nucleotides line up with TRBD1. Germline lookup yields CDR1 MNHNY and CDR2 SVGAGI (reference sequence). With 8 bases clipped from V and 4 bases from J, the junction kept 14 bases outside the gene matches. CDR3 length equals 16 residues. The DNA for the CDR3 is TGTGCCAGCCAAAAGGAGGGGGCTTTGGTGGGAAACACCATATATTTT. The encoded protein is CASQKEGALVGNTIYF.

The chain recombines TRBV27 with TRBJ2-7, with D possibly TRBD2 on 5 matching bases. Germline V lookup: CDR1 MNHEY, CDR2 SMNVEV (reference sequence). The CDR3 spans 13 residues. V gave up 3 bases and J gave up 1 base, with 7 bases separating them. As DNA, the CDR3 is TGTGCCAGCAGTTTCGGGAAGTCCTACGAGCAGTACTTC. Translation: CASSFGKSYEQYF.

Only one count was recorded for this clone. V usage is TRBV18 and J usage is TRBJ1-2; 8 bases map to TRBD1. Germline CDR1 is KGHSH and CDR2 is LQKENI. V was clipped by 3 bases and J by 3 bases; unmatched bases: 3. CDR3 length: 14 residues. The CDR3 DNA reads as TGTGCCAGCTCACCGGACAGGGAAGACTATGGCTACACCTTC. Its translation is CASSPDREDYGYTF. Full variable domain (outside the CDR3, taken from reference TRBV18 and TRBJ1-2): NAGVMQNPRHLVRRRGQEARLRCSPMKGHSHVYWYRQLPEEGLKFMVYLQKENIIDESGMPKERFSAEFPKEGPSILRIQQVVRGDSAAYFCASSPDREDYGYTFGSGTRLTVV.

CDR3: CSVGRDREDYGYTF. The CDR3 DNA follows: TGCAGCGTTGGCCGGGACAGGGAGGACTATGGCTACACCTTC. V gene TRBV29-1 combines with J gene TRBJ1-2; 9 bases are a match to TRBD1. Germline V CDR1 and CDR2: SQVTM, ANQGSEA. With V trimmed by 4 bases and J by 3 bases, 6 bases remained unmatched. The CDR3 contains 14 residues.

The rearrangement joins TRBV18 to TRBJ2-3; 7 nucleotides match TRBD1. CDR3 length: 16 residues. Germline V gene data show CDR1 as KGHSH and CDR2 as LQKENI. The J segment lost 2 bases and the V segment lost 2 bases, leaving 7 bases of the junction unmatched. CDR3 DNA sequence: TGTGCCAGCTCACCAACAGGGACAGCAGCCACAGATACGCAGTATTTT. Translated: CASSPTGTAATDTQYF.

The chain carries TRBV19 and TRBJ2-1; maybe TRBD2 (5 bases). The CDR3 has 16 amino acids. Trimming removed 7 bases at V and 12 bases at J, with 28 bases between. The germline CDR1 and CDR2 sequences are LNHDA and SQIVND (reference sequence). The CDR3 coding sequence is TGTGCCAGTATGCCCCCCCGCGGGCATTTATTCGTGGGGCAGTTCTTC. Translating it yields CASMPPRGHLFVGQFF.

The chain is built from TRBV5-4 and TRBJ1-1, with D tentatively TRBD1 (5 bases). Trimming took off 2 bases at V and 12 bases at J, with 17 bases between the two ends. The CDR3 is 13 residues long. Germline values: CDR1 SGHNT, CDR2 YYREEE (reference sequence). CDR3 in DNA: TGTGCCAGCAGCTTCCCCGGGTCCACAGGCACTTTCTTT. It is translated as CASSFPGSTGTFF. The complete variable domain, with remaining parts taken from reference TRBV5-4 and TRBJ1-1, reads ETGVTQSPTHLIKTRGQQVTLRCSSQSGHNTVSWYQQALGQGPQFIFQYYREEENGRGNFPPRFSGLQFPNYSSELNVNALELDDSALYLCASSFPGSTGTFFGQGTRLTVV.

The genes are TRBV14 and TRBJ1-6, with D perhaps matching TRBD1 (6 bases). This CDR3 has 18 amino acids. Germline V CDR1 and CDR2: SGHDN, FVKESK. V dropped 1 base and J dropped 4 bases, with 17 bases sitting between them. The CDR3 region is CASSQVRGTAAYNSPLHF. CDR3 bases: TGTGCCAGCAGCCAAGTTAGGGGGACCGCTGCTTATAATTCACCCCTCCACTTT.

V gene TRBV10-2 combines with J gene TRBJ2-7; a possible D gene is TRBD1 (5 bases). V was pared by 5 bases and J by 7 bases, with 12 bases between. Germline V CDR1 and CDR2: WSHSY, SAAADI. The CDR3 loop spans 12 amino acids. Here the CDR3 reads CASSTGQLEQYF. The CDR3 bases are TGCGCCAGCAGTACTGGACAATTGGAGCAGTACTTC.

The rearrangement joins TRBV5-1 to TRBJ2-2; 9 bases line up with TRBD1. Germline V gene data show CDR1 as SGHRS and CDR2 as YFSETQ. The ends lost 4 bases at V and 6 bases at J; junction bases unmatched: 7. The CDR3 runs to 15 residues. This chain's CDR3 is CASSRDRVGSGELFF. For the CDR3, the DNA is TGCGCCAGCAGCCGGGACAGGGTTGGATCCGGGGAGCTGTTTTTT.

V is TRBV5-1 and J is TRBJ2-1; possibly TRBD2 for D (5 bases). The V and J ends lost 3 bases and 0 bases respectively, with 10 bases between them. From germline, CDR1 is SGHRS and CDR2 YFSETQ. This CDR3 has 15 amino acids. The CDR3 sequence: CASSSTTSSYNEQFF. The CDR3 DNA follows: TGCGCCAGCAGCTCGACAACTAGCTCCTACAATGAGCAGTTCTTC.

CDR3 sequence (DNA): TGTGCCAGCACCCTACCCCCCAAGGAGCAGTACTTC. Translation gives CASTLPPKEQYF. The rearrangement uses TRBV2 and TRBJ2-7, with D hard to call. V lost 7 bases and J 7 bases, leaving 14 bases between the germline ends. The V gene's germline CDR1 is SNHLY and CDR2 FYNNEI. There are 12 residues in the CDR3.

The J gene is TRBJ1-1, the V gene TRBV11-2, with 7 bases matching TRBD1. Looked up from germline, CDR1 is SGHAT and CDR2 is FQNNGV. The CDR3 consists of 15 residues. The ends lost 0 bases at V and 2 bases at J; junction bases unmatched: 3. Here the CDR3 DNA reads TGTGCCAGCAGCTTAGATTGGGACAGAAACACTGAAGCTTTCTTT. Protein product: CASSLDWDRNTEAFF.

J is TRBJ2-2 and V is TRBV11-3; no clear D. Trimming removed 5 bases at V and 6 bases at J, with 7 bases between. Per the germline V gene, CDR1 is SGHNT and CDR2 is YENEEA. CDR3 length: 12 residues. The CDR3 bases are TGTGCCAGCAGCATAGTCGCCGGGGAGCTGTTTTTT. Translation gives CASSIVAGELFF.

CDR3 sequence: CASSSDGIGGYTF. As DNA, the CDR3 is TGTGCCAGCAGCTCGGACGGGATAGGCGGCTACACCTTC. This rearrangement joins TRBV12-3 or TRBV12-4 to TRBJ1-2, with D unclear. The CDR3 consists of 13 residues. V lost 6 bases, J lost 8 bases, and 16 bases lay in between.

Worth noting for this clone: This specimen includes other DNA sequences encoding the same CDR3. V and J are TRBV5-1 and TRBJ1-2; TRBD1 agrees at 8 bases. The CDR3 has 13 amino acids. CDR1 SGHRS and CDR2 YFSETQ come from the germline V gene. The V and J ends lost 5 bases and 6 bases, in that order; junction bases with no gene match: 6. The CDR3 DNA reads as TGCGCCAGCAGTCCCCAGGGGGCGAATGGCTACACCTTC. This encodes CASSPQGANGYTF.